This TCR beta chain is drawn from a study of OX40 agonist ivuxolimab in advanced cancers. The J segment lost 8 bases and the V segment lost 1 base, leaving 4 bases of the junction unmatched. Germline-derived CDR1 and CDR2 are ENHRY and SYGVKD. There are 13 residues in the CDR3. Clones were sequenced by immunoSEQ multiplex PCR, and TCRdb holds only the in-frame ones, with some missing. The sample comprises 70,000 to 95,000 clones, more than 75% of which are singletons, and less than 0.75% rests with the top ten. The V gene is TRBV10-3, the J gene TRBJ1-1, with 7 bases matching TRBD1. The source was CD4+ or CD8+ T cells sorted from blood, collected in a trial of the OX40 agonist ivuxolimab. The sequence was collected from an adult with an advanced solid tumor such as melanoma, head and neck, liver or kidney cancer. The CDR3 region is CAISELTGAEAFF. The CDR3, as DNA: TGTGCCATCAGTGAGTTAACAGGGGCCGAAGCTTTCTTT.